The 14 T cell receptor beta chains in this list originate from one sample, sequenced in a study of blood T cell repertoires in COVID-19. Here immunoSEQ multiplex PCR was the method, and the copy in TCRdb shows in-frame clones only, minus some. This sample carries hundreds of thousands of clones, approximately 90% of them seen once, and the ten largest clones take 0.95% to 1.5%. The sequencing input was PBMCs or T cells enriched from blood (not recorded which). Every receptor here comes from a woman aged 40-49 years with acute COVID-19.

V and J are TRBV7-3 and TRBJ2-5; no clear D. Trimming left V 5 bases short and J 4 bases short, with 17 bases between. The CDR3 sequence is 15 residues long. CDR1 is SGHTA, CDR2 FQGTGA, per germline. CDR3 amino acids: CASSPGITRGETQYF. The CDR3 nucleotides read TGTGCCAGCAGCCCGGGTATAACGAGAGGAGAGACCCAGTACTTC. Full variable domain (missing parts from reference TRBV7-3 and TRBJ2-5): GAGVSQTPSNKVTEKGKYVELRCDPISGHTALYWYRQSLGQGPEFLIYFQGTGAADDSGLPNDRFFAVRPEGSVSTLKIQRTERGDSAVYLCASSPGITRGETQYFGPGTRLLVL.

The rearrangement joins TRBV19 to TRBJ1-5; 9 nucleotides match TRBD1. Unmatched junction bases numbered 11, after V lost 7 bases and J lost 7 bases. Germline-derived CDR1 and CDR2 are LNHDA and SQIVND (reference sequence). The CDR3 is 15 amino acids. The CDR3 is CASNPGQGVWQPQHF. The CDR3 DNA follows: TGTGCCAGTAACCCGGGACAGGGAGTGTGGCAGCCCCAGCATTTT.

The chain has TRBV11-2 and TRBJ1-3; 8 bases align to TRBD1. The V segment lost 4 bases and the J segment 0 bases; nucleotides outside the gene matches: 5. Germline CDR1 SGHAT, CDR2 FQNNGV. The CDR3 covers 16 residues. CDR3 in amino acids: CASSSTGDFSGNTIYF. DNA of the CDR3: TGTGCCAGCAGCTCGACAGGGGACTTCTCTGGAAACACCATATATTTT.

In its sample, this clone was seen once. The chain uses TRBV2 and TRBJ1-1; weak D call: TRBD1 (5 bases). With 6 bases removed from V and 0 bases from J, the gap between germline ends came to 8 bases. Germline CDR1 and CDR2: SNHLY and FYNNEI. The CDR3 covers 13 residues. CDR3 coding DNA: TGTGCCAGCAGCCGGGGGGTGAACACTGAAGCTTTCTTT. Its translation: CASSRGVNTEAFF.

V usage is TRBV19 and J usage is TRBJ1-2, with a possible D match to TRBD1 (5 bases). The CDR3 runs 13 residues. Germline V gene sequence: CDR1 LNHDA, CDR2 SQIVND (reference sequence). V lost 9 bases, J lost 1 base, and 12 bases lay in between. For the CDR3, the DNA is TGTGCCAGCCAAAGAGACAGTAACTATGGCTACACCTTC. The encoded protein is CASQRDSNYGYTF.

The chain couples TRBV4-1 to TRBJ2-3, with 16 bases lining up with TRBD2. Germline loops: CDR1 MGHRA, CDR2 YSYEKL. V shed 4 bases and J 4 bases; nucleotides not matched to a gene: 5. This CDR3 has 17 amino acids. The CDR3: CASSRGLAGGPPDTQYF. CDR3 coding DNA: TGCGCCAGCAGCCGGGGACTAGCGGGAGGGCCGCCAGATACGCAGTATTTT.

The rearrangement joins TRBV5-1 to TRBJ2-1; TRBD2 matches at 14 bases. Germline-derived CDR1 and CDR2 are SGHRS and YFSETQ. The CDR3 covers 16 residues. The V and J ends lost 5 bases and 9 bases, in that order; junction bases with no gene match: 10. The CDR3 nucleotides are TGCGCCAGCAGTCCCCCGGGACTAGCGGGAGTCGGTGAGCAGTTCTTC. This sequence encodes CASSPPGLAGVGEQFF.

This chain joins TRBV4-3 and TRBJ1-1; D remains unclear. This CDR3 contains 17 residues. Trimming left V 1 base short and J 6 bases short, with 21 bases between. The germline V gene has CDR1 LGHNA and CDR2 YSLEER. The CDR3 coding sequence is TGCGCCAGCAGCCAAGGCGACGAGGGAAGTCTAAATCCTGAAGCTTTCTTT. Its translation: CASSQGDEGSLNPEAFF.

The chain has TRBV27 and TRBJ2-3, with 8 bases identical to TRBD2. Germline values: CDR1 MNHEY, CDR2 SMNVEV (reference sequence). J lost 6 bases, V lost 6 bases, and 14 bases had no gene match. This CDR3 has 16 residues. The CDR3 coding sequence is TGTGCCAGCAGAACGGCGGGAGGTCGAGTTTTTGATACGCAGTATTTT. Its protein product is CASRTAGGRVFDTQYF.

The CDR3 sequence is CASSTPSGSPDTQYF. The CDR3 region has the DNA TGTGCCAGCAGTACCCCTAGCGGGAGCCCAGATACGCAGTATTTT. The J gene is TRBJ2-3, the V gene TRBV28, with 10 positions matching TRBD2. Per germline, CDR1 MDHEN and CDR2 SYDVKM. The junction had 6 bases not matched to a gene; V was cut back by 5 bases and J by 4 bases. CDR3 length: 15 amino acids. Filled out from reference TRBV28 and TRBJ2-3, the complete variable domain reads DVKVTQSSRYLVKRTGEKVFLECVQDMDHENMFWYRQDPGLGLRLIYFSYDVKMKEKGDIPEGYSVSREKKERFSLILESASTNQTSMYLCASSTPSGSPDTQYFGPGTRLTVL.

The CDR3 sequence: CASSLGQGEEQYF. Written as DNA, the CDR3 is TGCGCCAGCAGCTTGGGACAGGGGGAAGAGCAGTACTTC. This chain links TRBV5-1 with TRBJ2-7; 9 bases match TRBD1. V dropped 0 bases and J dropped 7; count of bases not matched to a gene: 2. This CDR3 has 13 amino acids. From germline, CDR1 is SGHRS and CDR2 YFSETQ.

The chain employs TRBV21-1 and TRBJ1-5. TRBV21-1 is a documented pseudogene. The CDR3 totals 17 residues. The CDR3 sequence is CASSYRERDFPNQPQHF. In nucleotides, the CDR3 is TGTGCCAGCAGCTATCGAGAGCGGGACTTCCCCAATCAGCCCCAGCATTTT.

The J gene is TRBJ1-2, the V gene TRBV11-2; D ambiguous. CDR1 is SGHAT, CDR2 FQNNGV, per germline. V was pared by 5 bases and J by 4 bases, with 17 bases between. The CDR3 totals 15 residues. CDR3 DNA: TGTGCCAGCAGCCTCCGACGGGGAGGATTCTATGGCTACACCTTC. Protein: CASSLRRGGFYGYTF.

This sequence joins TRBV21-1 and TRBJ1-6. TRBV21-1 is tagged as a pseudogene. This CDR3 has 16 residues. CDR3 DNA sequence: TGTGCCAGCACCACCCCCCCGGGGTGCGGTAATTCACCCCTCCACTTT. Translated: CASTTPPGCGNSPLHF.